What follows is one T cell receptor beta chain and its context. Its antigen is still unknown. Per-base quality was not reported, and no clone a single base away is much larger than it. This entry comes from a study of blood T cell repertoires in COVID-19 (dated by TCRdb to about 2020). In the study overall: The collaborator samples originated in the United States, Italy and Spain and spanned the acute and convalescent phases of COVID-19. The prospective study material was composed of cDNA or gDNA derived from T cells, B-cell-depleted T cells, or PBMCs. Subjects who had been exposed to COVID-19, were actively infected with it, or had recovered from it provided the deeply sampled blood TCRbeta repertoires that made up the dataset. A freely available public database, intended as a resource for researchers studying the immune response to SARS-CoV-2, is where the repertoires were released. The samples were drawn from two sources: the first 160 participants of the ongoing ImmuneRACE study, and fewer than 1,500 subjects contributed by 6 global collaborators. A de-identified subject ID, COVID-19 status, age in years and sex were almost always included in the sample metadata. Where available, HLA class I and class II types were obtained from metadata supplied by the sample provider rather than from assay-based typing. Study-wide findings and limitations: Clinical and demographic metadata were provided uncurated, with the amount varying by source and participant.

TCRbeta CDR3 regions were amplified from genomic DNA using the immunoSEQ Assay, a bias-controlled multiplex PCR. The authors' analysis ran thus. Within the assay, amplification of reference gene primers was used to estimate how many nucleated cells each sample contained. Sequence reads were collapsed and filtered to measure the absolute abundance of every unique TCRbeta CDR3 rearrangement. Productive Simpson clonality was computed per sample as the square root of Simpson's diversity index over productive rearrangements. This immuneACCESS table, as held by TCRdb, lists in-frame sequences with V and J called but not all clones. Of the missing ones, under half trace to an unresolved V gene in checked studies; the others have no known cause. The DNA was the basis for D and trimming; V, J and clone size are from that table. Present in this sample are some 200,000 clones, nearly 80% of which were seen just once. Of the sample, 26% is held by the ten largest clones.

V drops 1 base and J drops 5 bases, leaving 8 bases in between. The germline V gene yields SGHTA for CDR1 and FQGTGA for CDR2. Spanning cysteine to phenylalanine, the CDR3 consists of 13 amino acids. Of all the DNA, just the CDR3 is kept, 39 bases in frame from base 1. The collaborating institutions used their own protocols to collect whole blood in K2EDTA tubes. Collaborator samples were shipped for TCRbeta analysis as frozen whole blood, isolated PBMCs, or DNA extracted from either sample type. This TCR derives from a woman aged 70-85 years with acute or convalescent COVID-19. Sequences were obtained from peripheral blood. The chain was built from TRBV7-3 and TRBJ1-1; too little of a D gene remains to name it. The bases read TGTGCCAGCAGCTTAAGGCGGGCAACTGAAGCTTTCTTT. The encoded protein is CASSLRRATEAFF.